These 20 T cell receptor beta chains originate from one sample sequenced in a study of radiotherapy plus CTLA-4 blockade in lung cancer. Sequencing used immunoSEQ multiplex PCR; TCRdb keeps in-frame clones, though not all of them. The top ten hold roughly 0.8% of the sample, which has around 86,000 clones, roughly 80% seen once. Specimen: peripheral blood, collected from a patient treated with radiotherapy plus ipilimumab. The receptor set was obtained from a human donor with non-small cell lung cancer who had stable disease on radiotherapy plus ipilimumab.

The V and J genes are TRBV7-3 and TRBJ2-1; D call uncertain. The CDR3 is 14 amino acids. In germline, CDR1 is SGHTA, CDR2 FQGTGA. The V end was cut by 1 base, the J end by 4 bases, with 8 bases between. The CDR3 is CASSLNRSYNEQFF. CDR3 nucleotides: TGTGCCAGCAGCTTAAATCGGTCTTACAATGAGCAGTTCTTC.

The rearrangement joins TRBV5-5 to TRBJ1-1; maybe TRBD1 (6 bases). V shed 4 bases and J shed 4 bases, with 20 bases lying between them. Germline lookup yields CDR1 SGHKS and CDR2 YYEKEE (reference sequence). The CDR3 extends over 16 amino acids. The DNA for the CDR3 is TGTGCCAGCAGCCCTTTGGTGTTCAGGGGCGGCACTGAAGCTTTCTTT. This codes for CASSPLVFRGGTEAFF.

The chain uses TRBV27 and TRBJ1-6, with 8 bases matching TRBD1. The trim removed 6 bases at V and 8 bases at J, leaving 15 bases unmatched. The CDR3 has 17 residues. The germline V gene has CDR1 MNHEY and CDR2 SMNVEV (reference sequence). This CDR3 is CASRERMTGEVHSPLHF. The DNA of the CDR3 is TGTGCCAGCAGAGAAAGGATGACAGGGGAAGTTCATTCACCCCTCCACTTT.

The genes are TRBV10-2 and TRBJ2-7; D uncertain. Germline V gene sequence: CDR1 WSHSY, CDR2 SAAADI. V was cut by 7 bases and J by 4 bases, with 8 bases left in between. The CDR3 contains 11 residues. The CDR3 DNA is TGCGCCAGCAAGGTAGGGTACGAGCAGTACTTC. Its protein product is CASKVGYEQYF.

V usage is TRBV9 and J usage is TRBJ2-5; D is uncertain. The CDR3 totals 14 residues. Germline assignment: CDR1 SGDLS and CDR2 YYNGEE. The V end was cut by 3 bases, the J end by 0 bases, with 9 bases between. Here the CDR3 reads CASSGPENQETQYF. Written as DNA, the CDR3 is TGTGCCAGCAGCGGACCGGAGAACCAAGAGACCCAGTACTTC.

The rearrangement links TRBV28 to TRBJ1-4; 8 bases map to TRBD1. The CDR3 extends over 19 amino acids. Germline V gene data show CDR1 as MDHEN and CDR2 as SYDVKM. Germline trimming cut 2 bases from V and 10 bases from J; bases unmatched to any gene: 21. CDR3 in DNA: TGTGCCAGCAGTTTAGATGGGGCAGGGGGCGCCGCGCGGTCCGGAAAACTGTTTTTT. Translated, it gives CASSLDGAGGAARSGKLFF.

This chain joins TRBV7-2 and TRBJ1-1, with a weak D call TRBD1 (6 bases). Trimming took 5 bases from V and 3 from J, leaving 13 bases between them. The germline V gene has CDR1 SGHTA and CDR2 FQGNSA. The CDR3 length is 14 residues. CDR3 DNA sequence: TGTGCCAGCAGCCTGACCGAGGGGGACACTGAAGCTTTCTTT. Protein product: CASSLTEGDTEAFF.

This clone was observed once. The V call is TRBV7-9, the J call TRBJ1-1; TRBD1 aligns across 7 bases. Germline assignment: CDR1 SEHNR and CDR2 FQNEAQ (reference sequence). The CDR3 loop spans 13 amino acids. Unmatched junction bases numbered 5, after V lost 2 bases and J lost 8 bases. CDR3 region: CASSLRATGEAFF. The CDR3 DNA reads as TGTGCCAGCAGCTTACGGGCGACAGGGGAAGCTTTCTTT.

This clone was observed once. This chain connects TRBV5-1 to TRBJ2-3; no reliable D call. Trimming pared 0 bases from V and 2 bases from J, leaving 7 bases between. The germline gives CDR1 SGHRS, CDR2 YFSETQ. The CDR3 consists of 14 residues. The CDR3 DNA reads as TGCGCCAGCAGCTTGGAAGTCTTCACAGATACGCAGTATTTT. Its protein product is CASSLEVFTDTQYF.

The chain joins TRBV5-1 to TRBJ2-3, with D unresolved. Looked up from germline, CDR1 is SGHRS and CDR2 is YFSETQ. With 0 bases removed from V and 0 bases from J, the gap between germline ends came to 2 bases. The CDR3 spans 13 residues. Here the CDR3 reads CASSLDSTDTQYF. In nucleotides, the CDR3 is TGCGCCAGCAGCTTGGATAGCACAGATACGCAGTATTTT.

The CDR3 sequence: CASSELAGYQPQHF. CDR3 DNA: TGTGCCAGCAGTGAATTGGCAGGATATCAGCCCCAGCATTTT. The chain joins TRBV6-1 to TRBJ1-5, with D unclear. V lost 2 bases to trimming and J lost 5 bases, with 10 bases between them. CDR3 length: 14 residues. The germline gives CDR1 MNHNS, CDR2 SASEGT.

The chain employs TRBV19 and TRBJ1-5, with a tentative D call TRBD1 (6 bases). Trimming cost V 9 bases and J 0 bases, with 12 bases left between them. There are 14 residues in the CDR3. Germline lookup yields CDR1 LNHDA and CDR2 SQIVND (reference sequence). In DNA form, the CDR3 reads TGTGCCAGCACACAGGGCTATAGCAATCAGCCCCAGCATTTT. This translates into CASTQGYSNQPQHF.

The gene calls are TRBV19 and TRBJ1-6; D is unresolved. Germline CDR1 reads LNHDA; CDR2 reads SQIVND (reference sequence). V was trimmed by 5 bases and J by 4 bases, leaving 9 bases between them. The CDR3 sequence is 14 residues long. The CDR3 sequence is CASSLARYNSPLHF. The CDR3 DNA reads TGTGCCAGTAGTTTAGCAAGGTATAATTCACCCCTCCACTTT.

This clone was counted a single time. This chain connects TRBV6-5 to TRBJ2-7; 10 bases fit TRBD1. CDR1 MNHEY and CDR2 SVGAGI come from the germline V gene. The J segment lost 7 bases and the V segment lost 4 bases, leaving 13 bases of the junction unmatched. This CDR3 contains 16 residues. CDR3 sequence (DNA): TGTGCCAGCAGTTTGCGATTGGGACAGGGGATAGGGGAGCAGTACTTC. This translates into CASSLRLGQGIGEQYF.

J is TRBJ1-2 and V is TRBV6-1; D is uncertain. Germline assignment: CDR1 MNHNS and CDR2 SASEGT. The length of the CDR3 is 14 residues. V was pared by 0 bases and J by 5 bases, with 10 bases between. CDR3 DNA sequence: TGTGCCAGCAGTGAAGCGGCCCGGTCGTATGGCTACACCTTC. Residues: CASSEAARSYGYTF.

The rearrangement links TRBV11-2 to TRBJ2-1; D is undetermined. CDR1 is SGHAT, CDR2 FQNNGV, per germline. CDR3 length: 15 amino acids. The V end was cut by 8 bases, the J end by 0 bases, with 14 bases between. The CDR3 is CASVMARSSYNEQFF. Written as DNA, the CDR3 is TGTGCCAGCGTTATGGCGCGGAGCTCCTACAATGAGCAGTTCTTC.

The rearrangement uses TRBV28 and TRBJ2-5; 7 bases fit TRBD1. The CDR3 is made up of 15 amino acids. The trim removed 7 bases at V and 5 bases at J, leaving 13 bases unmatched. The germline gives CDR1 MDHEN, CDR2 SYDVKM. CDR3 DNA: TGTGCCAGCATAGGAAGGGGGCAAAGATGGGAGACCCAGTACTTC. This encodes CASIGRGQRWETQYF.

Here the CDR3 reads CATTVAGGSYNEQFF. The CDR3 DNA reads TGCGCCACTACAGTGGCCGGCGGCTCCTACAATGAGCAGTTCTTC. This chain connects TRBV5-1 to TRBJ2-1; D gene uncertain. The germline V and J ends were trimmed by 9 bases and 0 bases, with 16 bases remaining between them. CDR1 SGHRS and CDR2 YFSETQ come from the germline V gene. This CDR3 contains 15 residues.

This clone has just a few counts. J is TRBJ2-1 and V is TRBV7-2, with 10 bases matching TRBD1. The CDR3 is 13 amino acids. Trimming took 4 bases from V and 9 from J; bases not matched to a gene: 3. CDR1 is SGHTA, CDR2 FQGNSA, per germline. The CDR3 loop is CASSSDRGFEQFF. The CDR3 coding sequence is TGTGCCAGCAGCTCGGACAGGGGGTTTGAGCAGTTCTTC.

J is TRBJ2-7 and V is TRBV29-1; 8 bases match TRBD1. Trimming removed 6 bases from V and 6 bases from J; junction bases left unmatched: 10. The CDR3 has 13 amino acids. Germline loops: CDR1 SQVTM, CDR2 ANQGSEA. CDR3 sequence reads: CSVPGSTGGEQYF. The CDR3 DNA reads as TGCAGCGTCCCCGGGAGCACAGGGGGCGAGCAGTACTTC.